The clone carrying this T cell receptor beta chain was seen only a few times. Its antigen is still unknown. The primer mix had 60 Vbeta and 13 Jbeta primers. Original processing methods: As a later analysis found, there were roughly 80 million unique TCR beta chains, of which around 9.9 million were shared. Method: immunoSEQ multiplex PCR; TCRdb's copy keeps in-frame clones and lacks some. That table supplies the V and J calls and clone size; D and trimming were determined from the DNA. The data hold about 160,000 clones, with about 60% observed a single time. These donors counted as nominally healthy when sampled, but unrecorded immune exposures were likely. These data originate in a study of cytomegalovirus exposure and HLA in healthy donors. General study points: Further analysis was carried out later, and it showed several of the most significant clusters appearing linked to common viral pathogens. The authors judged a highly shared variant cluster likely a sequencing artifact.

The CDR3 sequence is 15 residues long. CDR1 and CDR2 from the germline V gene are MNHEY and SVGAGI. J lost 8 bases, V lost 6 bases, and 11 bases had no gene match. The chain links TRBV6-5 to TRBJ2-1, with 9 nucleotides matching TRBD1. The receptor was derived from a woman aged 55-69 years in good health and CMV-seropositive. Sequencing was done on a sample of PBMCs. CDR3 residues: CASRRGQGISYEQFF. For the CDR3, the DNA is TGTGCCAGCAGACGAGGACAGGGGATATCCTATGAGCAGTTCTTC.